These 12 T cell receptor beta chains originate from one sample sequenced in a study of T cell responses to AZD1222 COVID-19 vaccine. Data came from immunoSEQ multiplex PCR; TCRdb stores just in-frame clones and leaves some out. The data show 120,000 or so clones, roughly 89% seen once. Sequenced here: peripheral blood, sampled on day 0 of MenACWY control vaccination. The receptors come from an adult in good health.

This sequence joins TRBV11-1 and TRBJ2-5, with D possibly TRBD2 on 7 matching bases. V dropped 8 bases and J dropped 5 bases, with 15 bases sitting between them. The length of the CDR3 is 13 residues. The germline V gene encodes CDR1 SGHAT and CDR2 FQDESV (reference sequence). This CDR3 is CASAGGRSETQYF. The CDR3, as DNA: TGTGCCAGCGCCGGGGGGCGGTCTGAGACCCAGTACTTC.

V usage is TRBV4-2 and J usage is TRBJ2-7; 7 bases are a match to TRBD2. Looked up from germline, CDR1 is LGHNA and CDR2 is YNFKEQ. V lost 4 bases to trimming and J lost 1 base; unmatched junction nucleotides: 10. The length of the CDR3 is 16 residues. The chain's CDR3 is CASSPLGAGTSYEQYF. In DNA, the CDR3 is TGTGCCAGCAGCCCTCTGGGAGCGGGGACTTCCTACGAGCAGTACTTC.

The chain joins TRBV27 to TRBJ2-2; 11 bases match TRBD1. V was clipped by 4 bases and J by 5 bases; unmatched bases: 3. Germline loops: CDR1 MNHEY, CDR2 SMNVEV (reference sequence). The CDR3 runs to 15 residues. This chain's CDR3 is CASSSGQGATGELFF. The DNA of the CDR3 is TGTGCCAGCAGTTCCGGACAGGGGGCGACCGGGGAGCTGTTTTTT.

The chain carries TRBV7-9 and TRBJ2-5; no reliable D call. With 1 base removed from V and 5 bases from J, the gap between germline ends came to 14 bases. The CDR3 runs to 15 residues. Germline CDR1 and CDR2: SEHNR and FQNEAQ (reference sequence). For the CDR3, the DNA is TGTGCCAGCAGCTTAGACTCTACCTTGGGGGAGACCCAGTACTTC. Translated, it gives CASSLDSTLGETQYF.

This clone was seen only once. Here the CDR3 reads CASSQDPVGGVTNEQFF. CDR3 DNA sequence: TGCGCCAGCAGCCAAGATCCAGTGGGAGGGGTCACAAATGAGCAGTTCTTC. The genes are TRBV4-1 and TRBJ2-1, with 7 bases fitting TRBD2. The CDR3 runs to 17 residues. V lost 0 bases and J lost 7; bases outside the gene matches: 12. Looked up from germline, CDR1 is MGHRA and CDR2 is YSYEKL.

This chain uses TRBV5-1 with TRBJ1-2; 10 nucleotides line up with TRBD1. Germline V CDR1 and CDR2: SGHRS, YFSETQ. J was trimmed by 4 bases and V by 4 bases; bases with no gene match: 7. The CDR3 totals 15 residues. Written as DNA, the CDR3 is TGCGCCAGCAGCCCGGGGACAGGGGAGGCCTATGGCTACACCTTC. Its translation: CASSPGTGEAYGYTF.

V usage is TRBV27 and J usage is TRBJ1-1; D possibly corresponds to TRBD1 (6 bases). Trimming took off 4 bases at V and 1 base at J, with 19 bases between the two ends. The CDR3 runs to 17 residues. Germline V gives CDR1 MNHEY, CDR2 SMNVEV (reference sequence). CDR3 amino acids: CASSSLGRGERNTEAFF. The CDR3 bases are TGTGCCAGCAGTTCCCTAGGCAGGGGAGAGAGGAACACTGAAGCTTTCTTT.

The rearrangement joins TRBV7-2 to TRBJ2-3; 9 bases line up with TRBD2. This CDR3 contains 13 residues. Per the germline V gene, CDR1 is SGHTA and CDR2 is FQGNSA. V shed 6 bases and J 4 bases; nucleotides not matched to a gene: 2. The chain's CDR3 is CASRAGGADTQYF. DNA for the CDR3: TGTGCCAGCAGAGCGGGAGGCGCAGATACGCAGTATTTT.

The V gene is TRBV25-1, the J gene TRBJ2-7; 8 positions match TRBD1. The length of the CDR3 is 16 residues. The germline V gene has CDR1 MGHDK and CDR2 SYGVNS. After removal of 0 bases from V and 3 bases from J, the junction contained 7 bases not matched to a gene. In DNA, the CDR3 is TGTGCCAGCAGTGAATATCTAAGGGACAGGATCTACGAGCAGTACTTC. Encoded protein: CASSEYLRDRIYEQYF.

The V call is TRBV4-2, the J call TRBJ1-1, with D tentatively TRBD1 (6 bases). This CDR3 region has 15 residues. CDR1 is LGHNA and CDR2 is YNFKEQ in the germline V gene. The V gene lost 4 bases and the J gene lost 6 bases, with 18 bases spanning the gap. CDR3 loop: CASSPGLGGDPEAFF. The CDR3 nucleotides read TGTGCCAGCAGCCCGGGCTTGGGGGGCGACCCTGAAGCTTTCTTT.

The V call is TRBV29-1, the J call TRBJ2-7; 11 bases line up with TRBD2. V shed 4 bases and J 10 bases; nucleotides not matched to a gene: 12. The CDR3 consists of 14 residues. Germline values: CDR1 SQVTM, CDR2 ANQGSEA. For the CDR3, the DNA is TGCAGCGTTGCCCATTCTAGCGGGAGGCAGGATCAGTACTTC. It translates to CSVAHSSGRQDQYF.

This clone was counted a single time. For the CDR3, the DNA is TGTGCCAGCAGCCCTATGGACCTAACTGAAGCTTTCTTT. Translation: CASSPMDLTEAFF. V usage is TRBV12-3 or TRBV12-4 and J usage is TRBJ1-1; D gene uncertain. The CDR3 sequence is 13 residues long. V lost 6 bases and J lost 5, with 13 bases in between.